Described below is a single T cell receptor beta chain sequence and its context. Its antigen is still unknown. This record belongs to a study of cytomegalovirus exposure and HLA in healthy donors. This PCR relied on a set of 60 Vbeta primers and 13 Jbeta primers. The protocol was immunoSEQ multiplex PCR, while the TCRdb copy is restricted to in-frame clones and leaves out a portion. Here the sample spans roughly 55,000 clones, 81% being singletons. CDR3 size: 13 residues. Germline V gives CDR1 ENHRY, CDR2 SYGVKD. Trimming removed 3 bases from V and 4 bases from J, with 9 bases in between. Study-wide points: One later analysis reportedly identified an Asian-associated ancestry cluster that showed fewer N-insertions than the roughly 640-donor mean.

The clonotype originates from a boy aged 10-17 years in good health and CMV-seropositive. The rearrangement links TRBV10-3 to TRBJ1-1; D is undetermined. Sequenced input: PBMCs. The CDR3 loop is CAISDGVGTEAFF. As DNA, the CDR3 is TGTGCCATCAGTGACGGGGTCGGCACTGAAGCTTTCTTT.